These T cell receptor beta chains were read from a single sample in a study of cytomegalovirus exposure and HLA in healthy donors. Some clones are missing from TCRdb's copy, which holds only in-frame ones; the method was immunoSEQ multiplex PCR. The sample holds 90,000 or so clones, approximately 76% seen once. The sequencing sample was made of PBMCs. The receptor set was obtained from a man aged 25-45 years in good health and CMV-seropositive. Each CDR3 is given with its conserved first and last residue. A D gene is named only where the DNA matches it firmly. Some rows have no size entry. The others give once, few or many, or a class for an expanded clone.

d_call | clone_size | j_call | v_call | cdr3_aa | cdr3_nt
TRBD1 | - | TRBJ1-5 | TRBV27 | CASSLRGTGVNQPQHF | TGTGCCAGCAGTTTAAGGGGGACAGGGGTCAATCAGCCCCAGCATTTT
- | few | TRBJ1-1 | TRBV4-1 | CASSPGGKNTEAFF | TGCGCCAGCAGCCCGGGGGGCAAGAACACTGAAGCTTTCTTT
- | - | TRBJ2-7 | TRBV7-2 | CASSDRFSYEQYF | TGTGCCAGCAGTGACAGATTTTCCTACGAGCAGTACTTC
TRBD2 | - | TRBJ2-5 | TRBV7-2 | CASSFPGGLETQYF | TGTGCCAGCAGCTTCCCGGGGGGGCTGGAGACCCAGTACTTC
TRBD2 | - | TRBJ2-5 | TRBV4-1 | CASSQDPPGLAKETQYF | TGCGCCAGCAGCCAAGATCCCCCGGGACTAGCAAAAGAGACCCAGTACTTC
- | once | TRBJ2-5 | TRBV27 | CASSFVRTIRETQYF | TGTGCCAGCAGTTTTGTCAGGACAATAAGAGAGACCCAGTACTTC
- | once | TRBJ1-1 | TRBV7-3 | CASSLIIRVGNTEAFF | TGTGCCAGCAGCTTAATTATCAGGGTGGGGAACACTGAAGCTTTCTTT
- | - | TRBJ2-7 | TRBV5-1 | CASSLGQGGIYEQYF | TGCGCCAGCAGCTTGGGGCAGGGTGGGATCTACGAGCAGTACTTC
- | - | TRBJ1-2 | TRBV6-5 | CASSTLQGFGYTF | TGTGCCAGCAGTACTTTACAGGGTTTCGGCTACACCTTC
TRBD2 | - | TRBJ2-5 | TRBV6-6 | CASSPVASGSLETQYF | TGTGCCAGCAGTCCCGTGGCTAGCGGATCCCTAGAGACCCAGTACTTC
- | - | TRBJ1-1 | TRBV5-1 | CASSTGGGRDEAFF | TGCGCCAGCAGCACCGGGGGGGGGCGGGATGAAGCTTTCTTT
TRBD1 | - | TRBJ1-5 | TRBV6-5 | CASTPTGQLNQPQHF | TGTGCCAGCACACCTACGGGACAGCTTAATCAGCCCCAGCATTTT
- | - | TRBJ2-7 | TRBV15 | CATSQADRTYEQYF | TGTGCCACCAGCCAAGCCGACAGGACCTACGAGCAGTACTTC
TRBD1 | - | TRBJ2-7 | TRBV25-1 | CASAAGQGVAYEQYF | TGTGCCAGCGCGGCCGGACAGGGTGTCGCCTACGAGCAGTACTTC
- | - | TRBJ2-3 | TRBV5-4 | CASTWGQGPMDTQYF | TGTGCCAGCACCTGGGGTCAGGGCCCGATGGATACGCAGTATTTT
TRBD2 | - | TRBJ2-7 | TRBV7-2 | CASSSHGLAGARVSYEQYF | TGTGCCAGCAGCTCGCATGGACTAGCGGGGGCCCGGGTTTCCTACGAGCAGTACTTC
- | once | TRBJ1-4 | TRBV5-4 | CASSLKGSGEKLFF | TGTGCCAGCAGCTTGAAAGGGAGTGGAGAAAAACTGTTTTTT
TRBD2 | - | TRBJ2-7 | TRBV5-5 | CASSLAQAGAYEQYF | TGTGCCAGCAGCTTGGCACAGGCGGGGGCCTACGAGCAGTACTTC
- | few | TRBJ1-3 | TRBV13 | CASSSGRYRVSGNTIYF | TGTGCCAGCAGCTCAGGTCGCTACAGGGTCTCGGGAAACACCATATATTTT
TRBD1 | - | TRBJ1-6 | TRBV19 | CASSISRQGSSYNSPLHF | TGTGCCAGTAGTATATCCCGACAGGGGAGCTCCTATAATTCACCCCTCCACTTT
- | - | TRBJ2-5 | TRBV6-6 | CASSYGGSEETQYF | TGTGCCAGCAGTTACGGGGGGAGCGAAGAGACCCAGTACTTC
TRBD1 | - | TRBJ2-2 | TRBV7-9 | CASSYRGNTGELFF | TGTGCCAGCAGCTACAGGGGGAACACCGGGGAGCTGTTTTTT
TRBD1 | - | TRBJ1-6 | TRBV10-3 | CAISESGGQGNSPLHF | TGTGCCATCAGTGAGTCAGGTGGACAGGGGAATTCACCCCTCCACTTT
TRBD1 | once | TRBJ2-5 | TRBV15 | CATSRGGQPSETQYF | TGTGCCACCAGCAGAGGGGGACAGCCGTCGGAGACCCAGTACTTC
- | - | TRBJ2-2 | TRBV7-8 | CASSYRLSGELFF | TGTGCCAGCAGCTATCGGTTGTCCGGGGAGCTGTTTTTT
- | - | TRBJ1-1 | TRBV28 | CASNSNPRTEAFF | TGTGCCAGCAATTCTAACCCGAGGACTGAAGCTTTCTTT
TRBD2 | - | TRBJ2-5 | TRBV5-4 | CASSPEWAGGGQETQYF | TGTGCCAGCAGCCCGGAGTGGGCGGGGGGGGGCCAAGAGACCCAGTACTTC
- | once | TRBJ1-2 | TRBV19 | CASSGQAANGYTF | TGTGCCAGTAGTGGTCAGGCAGCCAATGGCTACACCTTC
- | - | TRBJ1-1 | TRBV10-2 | CASSVGGDGTTFF | TGCGCCAGCAGTGTAGGGGGAGACGGCACAACCTTCTTT
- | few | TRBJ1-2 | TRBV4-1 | CASSQGLRGNRLNYGYTF | TGCGCCAGCAGCCAAGGGCTACGAGGGAATAGGCTAAACTATGGCTACACCTTC
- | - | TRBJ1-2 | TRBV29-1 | CSGWAGEGYGYTF | TGCAGTGGATGGGCGGGCGAGGGATATGGCTACACCTTC
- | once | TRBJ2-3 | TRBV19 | CASSYMGPEFPTDTQYF | TGTGCCAGTAGCTATATGGGGCCGGAATTTCCCACAGATACGCAGTATTTT
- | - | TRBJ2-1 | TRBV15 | CATSRDGAGTGPYNEQFF | TGTGCCACCAGCAGAGATGGCGCCGGGACTGGACCGTACAATGAGCAGTTCTTC